A few counts support the clone carrying this TCR beta chain. No antigen is known for it. The data were taken from a study of beta chain features in type 1 diabetes. The authors reverse transcribed all of the isolated RNA, so sequencing captured expressed TCRB transcripts. The protocol was immunoSEQ multiplex PCR, while the TCRdb copy is restricted to in-frame clones and leaves out a portion. The sample lists roughly 350,000 clones, about 10% occurring once. Study-level findings and limits: Type 1 diabetes patients had TCRB CDR3s that were shorter (moderately but significantly so) in all four CD4+ subsets.

Trimming took off 1 base at V and 1 base at J, with 11 bases between the two ends. The length of the CDR3 is 15 residues. The germline V gene encodes CDR1 MGHRA and CDR2 YSYEKL. This chain connects TRBV4-1 to TRBJ2-7; D uncertain. The sample comprised central memory CD4+ T cells from blood. The sequence derives from a man younger than 45 with type 1 diabetes. This CDR3 reads CASSQGDVLSYEQYF. CDR3 in DNA: TGCGCCAGCAGCCAAGGTGACGTCTTATCCTACGAGCAGTACTTC.